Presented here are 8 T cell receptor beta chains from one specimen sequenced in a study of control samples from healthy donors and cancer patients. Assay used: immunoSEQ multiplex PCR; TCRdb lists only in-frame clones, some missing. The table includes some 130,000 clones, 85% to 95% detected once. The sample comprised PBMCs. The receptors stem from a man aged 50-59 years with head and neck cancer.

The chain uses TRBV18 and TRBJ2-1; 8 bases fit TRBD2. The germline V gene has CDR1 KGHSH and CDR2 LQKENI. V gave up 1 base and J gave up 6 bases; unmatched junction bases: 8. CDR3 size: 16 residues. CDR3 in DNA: TGTGCCAGCTCACCACTCGCGGGGGGTTCCGGCAATGAGCAGTTCTTC. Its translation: CASSPLAGGSGNEQFF.

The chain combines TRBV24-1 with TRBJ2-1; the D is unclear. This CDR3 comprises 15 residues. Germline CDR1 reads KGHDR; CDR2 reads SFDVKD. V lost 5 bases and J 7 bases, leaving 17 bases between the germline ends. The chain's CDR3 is CATSVGEGIRNEQFF. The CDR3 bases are TGTGCCACCAGTGTTGGAGAAGGGATCCGTAATGAGCAGTTCTTC.

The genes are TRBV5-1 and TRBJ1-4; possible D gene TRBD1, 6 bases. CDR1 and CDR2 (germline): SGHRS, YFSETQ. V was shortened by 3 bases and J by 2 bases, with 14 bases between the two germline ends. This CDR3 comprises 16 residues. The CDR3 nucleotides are TGCGCCAGCAGCTCAAGGGGGGGACTCACTAATGAAAAACTGTTTTTT. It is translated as CASSSRGGLTNEKLFF. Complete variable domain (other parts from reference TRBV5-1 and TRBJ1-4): KAGVTQTPRYLIKTRGQQVTLSCSPISGHRSVSWYQQTPGQGLQFLFEYFSETQRNKGNFPGRFSGRQFSNSRSEMNVSTLELGDSALYLCASSSRGGLTNEKLFFGSGTQLSVL.

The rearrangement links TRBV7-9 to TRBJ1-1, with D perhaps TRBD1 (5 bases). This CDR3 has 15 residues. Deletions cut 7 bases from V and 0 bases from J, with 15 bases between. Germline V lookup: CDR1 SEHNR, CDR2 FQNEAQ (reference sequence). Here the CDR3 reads CASTLTGTVNTEAFF. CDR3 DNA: TGTGCCAGCACCCTTACCGGGACGGTGAACACTGAAGCTTTCTTT. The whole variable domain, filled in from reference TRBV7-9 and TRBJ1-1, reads DTGVSQNPRHKITKRGQNVTFRCDPISEHNRLYWYRQTLGQGPEFLTYFQNEAQLEKSRLLSDRFSAERPKGSFSTLEIQRTEQGDSAMYLCASTLTGTVNTEAFFGQGTRLTVV.

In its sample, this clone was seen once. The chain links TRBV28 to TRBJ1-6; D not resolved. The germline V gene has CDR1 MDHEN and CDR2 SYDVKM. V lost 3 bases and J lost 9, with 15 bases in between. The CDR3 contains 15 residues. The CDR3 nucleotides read TGTGCCAGCAGTTTCCTCGCTGGAATCTTTTCACCCCTCCACTTT. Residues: CASSFLAGIFSPLHF. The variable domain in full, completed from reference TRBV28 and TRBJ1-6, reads DVKVTQSSRYLVKRTGEKVFLECVQDMDHENMFWYRQDPGLGLRLIYFSYDVKMKEKGDIPEGYSVSREKKERFSLILESASTNQTSMYLCASSFLAGIFSPLHFGNGTRLTVT.

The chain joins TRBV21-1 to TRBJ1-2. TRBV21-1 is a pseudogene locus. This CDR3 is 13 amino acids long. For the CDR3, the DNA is TGTGCCAGCAGCAAAGCCGATTACTATGGCTACACCTTC. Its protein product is CASSKADYYGYTF.

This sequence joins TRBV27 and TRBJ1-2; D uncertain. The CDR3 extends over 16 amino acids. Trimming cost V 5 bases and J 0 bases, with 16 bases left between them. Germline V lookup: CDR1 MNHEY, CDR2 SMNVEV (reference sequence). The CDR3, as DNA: TGTGCCAGCAGTCTCGACGTCAGCACTACTAACTATGGCTACACCTTC. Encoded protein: CASSLDVSTTNYGYTF.

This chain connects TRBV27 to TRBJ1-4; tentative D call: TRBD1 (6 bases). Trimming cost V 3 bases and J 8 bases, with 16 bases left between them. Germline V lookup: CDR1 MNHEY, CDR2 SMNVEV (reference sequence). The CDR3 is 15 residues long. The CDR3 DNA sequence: TGTGCCAGCAGTTTGTCGACAGGCTCAGTAGAAAAACTGTTTTTT. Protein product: CASSLSTGSVEKLFF.